This entry describes one T cell receptor beta chain. This record belongs to a study of blood T cell repertoires in COVID-19. At the level of the study: Some COVID-19 samples were acute and others convalescent; all came from the United States, Italy and Spain.

Original handling: Amplifying reference gene primers gave estimates of nucleated cell counts. Some clones are missing from TCRdb's copy, which holds only in-frame ones; the method was immunoSEQ multiplex PCR. That table is the source of V, J and clone size, and D and trimming were worked out from the DNA. The table has roughly 130,000 clones, roughly 80% seen once. Germline CDR1 reads SGHVS; CDR2 reads FQNEAQ. V dropped 2 bases and J dropped 3 bases, with 12 bases sitting between them. The CDR3 sequence is 15 residues long. The source is a man between 45 and 60 years old with acute or convalescent COVID-19. V and J are TRBV7-8 and TRBJ2-3; D is possibly TRBD2 (5 bases). The sequenced material came from peripheral blood. The CDR3 region is CASSLMDWGTDTQYF. CDR3 in DNA: TGTGCCAGCAGCTTAATGGACTGGGGTACAGATACGCAGTATTTT.